These T cell receptor beta chains were read from a single sample in a study of T cells in Graves' hyperthyroidism and ophthalmopathy. Using its own MiXCR run on the multiplex PCR reads, TCRdb lists one record per CDR3 protein. Here the sample spans about 360,000 distinct CDR3 sequences, about 13% being singletons. The sample taken for sequencing was blood. These receptors all stem from a young woman with Graves' hyperthyroidism. Both conserved end residues are part of each CDR3. A D gene is named only where the DNA matches it firmly. Some rows mark clone size as missing; the rest say once, few, many or name a class of expanded clone.

clone_size d_call j_call v_call cdr3_nt cdr3_aa
few . TRBJ1-1 TRBV6-2/TRBV6-3 TGTGCCAGCACTCTGGACCGGGGAACTGAAGCTTTCTTT CASTLDRGTEAFF
many . TRBJ1-1 TRBV3-1 TGTGCCAGCAGCCAAAGAGGGGCGGACACTGAAGCTTTCTTT CASSQRGADTEAFF
many . TRBJ2-3 TRBV7-9 TGTGCCAGCAGCTCCCATACCCAATTCATGGGACGGGATACGCAGTATTTT CASSSHTQFMGRDTQYF
many . TRBJ2-7 TRBV13 TGTGCCAGCAGCTTCCGGGGGTTGGGTTACCGGAGCTCCTACGAGCAGTACTTC CASSFRGLGYRSSYEQYF
. . TRBJ2-1 TRBV20-1 TGCAGTGCTAAGAGGGCGGGCTCCTACAATGAGCAGTTCTTC CSAKRAGSYNEQFF
. . TRBJ1-6 TRBV4-1 TGCGCCAGCAGCCAACTTCTAGCCAATAATCGGTCACCCCTCCACTTT CASSQLLANNRSPLHF
. . TRBJ2-1 TRBV24-1 TGTGCCACCAGTGATTCTTACCGGGGCAATGAGCAGTTCTTC CATSDSYRGNEQFF
few . TRBJ2-1 TRBV19 TGTGCCAGTGCCCTTATAGAGTACAATGAGCAGTTCTTC CASALIEYNEQFF
many . TRBJ1-2 TRBV10-3 TGTGCCATCAGTGAGTTCGGGTATGGCTACACCTTC CAISEFGYGYTF
many . TRBJ2-7 TRBV20-1 TGCAGTGCCAGGGGGGCAGGGGGGTACGAGCAGTACTTC CSARGAGGYEQYF
many . TRBJ1-6 TRBV7-7 TGTGCTAGCAGCTTGCACAGGGATTCACCCCTCCACTTT CASSLHRDSPLHF
many TRBD1 TRBJ1-1 TRBV3-1 TGTGCCAGCAGCCAGACAGGGGGCGCGAGTATCACTGAAGCTTTCTTT CASSQTGGASITEAFF
many . TRBJ2-1 TRBV20-1 TGCAGTGCTAGTCCCTCAGTGGTGAGAACCCACAATGAGCAGTTCTTC CSASPSVVRTHNEQFF
many TRBD2 TRBJ2-1 TRBV20-1 TGCAGTGCTAGCTACAGCTGGGCGGGGGAGCACAATGAGCAGTTCTTC CSASYSWAGEHNEQFF
many . TRBJ2-3 TRBV29-1 TGCAGCGTTGACGGGGGTCGGGACACGGGGCGGACAGATACGCAGTATTTT CSVDGGRDTGRTDTQYF
many TRBD2 TRBJ2-1 TRBV6-2/TRBV6-3 TGTGCCAGCAAGCCTGCGGGGGTTAATGAGCAGTTCTTC CASKPAGVNEQFF
many . TRBJ1-6 TRBV11-3 TGTGCCAGCAGGCCCCAGCGGGACACCCTCTTTATCCTCCACTTT CASRPQRDTLFILHF
few . TRBJ2-7 TRBV20-1 TGCAGTGCTAGCGGGCAGGCTACCTACGAGCAGTACTTC CSASGQATYEQYF
many . TRBJ1-1 TRBV3-1 TGTGCCAGCAGCCTCTCTCTTGACCGGAACACTGAAGCTTTCTTT CASSLSLDRNTEAFF
. . TRBJ2-4 TRBV7-2 TGTGCCAGCAGCCCCCGACAGCAGATGAACATTCAGTACTTC CASSPRQQMNIQYF
many . TRBJ2-3 TRBV24-1 TGTGCCACCAGTGGAGAGACAGCTGCCACAGATACGCAGTATTTT CATSGETAATDTQYF
many TRBD1 TRBJ1-5 TRBV7-4 TGTGCCAGCAGCTTAACCCACAGGGGCGCCTTTCAGCCCCAGCATTTT CASSLTHRGAFQPQHF
many . TRBJ2-1 TRBV7-2 TGTGCCAGCAGCTTAGACACGGCGGAGGAGGTTTGGCTCGGGTCCTACAATGAGCAGTTCTTC CASSLDTAEEVWLGSYNEQFF
few TRBD1 TRBJ2-1 TRBV2 TGTGCCAGCAGTGGGGACAGGGGGGTCTACAATGAGCAGTTCTTC CASSGDRGVYNEQFF
. . TRBJ1-1 TRBV2 TGTGCCAGCAAGCGAGAGAACACTGAAGCTTTCTTT CASKRENTEAFF
few TRBD1 TRBJ2-2 TRBV4-3 TGCGCCAGCAGCCAGGACAGGGTTTCCACCGGGGAGCTGTTTTTT CASSQDRVSTGELFF
. . TRBJ1-6 TRBV18 TGTGCCAGCTCACCAGGATCCCGGGGCAATAATTCACCCCTCCACTTT CASSPGSRGNNSPLHF
many . TRBJ2-7 TRBV5-1 TGCGCCAGCAGCTTGGATAGGTGGTCGACCTACGAGCAGTACTTC CASSLDRWSTYEQYF
many TRBD2 TRBJ2-5 TRBV12-3/TRBV12-4 TGTGCCAGCAGTTTAGGAATAGCGGGGGGAAACCCACAAGAGACCCAGTACTTC CASSLGIAGGNPQETQYF
few . TRBJ1-6 TRBV6-2/TRBV6-3 TGTGCCAGCAGCTCGGGGGTTTCACCCCTCCACTTT CASSSGVSPLHF
once TRBD1 TRBJ1-1 TRBV7-2 TGTGCCAGCAGCGCCGGGACAGGGTCTGAAGCTTTCTTT CASSAGTGSEAFF
many TRBD1 TRBJ2-5 TRBV30 TGTGCCTGGAGTAGGACAGGGGAAGCGGGAGAGACCCAGTACTTC CAWSRTGEAGETQYF
. . TRBJ2-1 TRBV5-4 TGTGCCAGCAGCGTCGGAGCGAGGCATTTGAATGAGCAGTTCTTC CASSVGARHLNEQFF
many TRBD2 TRBJ2-1 TRBV5-1 TGCGCCAGCAGCTGGGGACTAGCGGGAGTTGGCGAGCAGTTCTTC CASSWGLAGVGEQFF
many TRBD2 TRBJ2-7 TRBV7-2 TGTGCCAGCAGCTTAAGCGGGGGGTCCGGGTACGAGCAGTACTTC CASSLSGGSGYEQYF
few TRBD2 TRBJ2-1 TRBV5-1 TGCGCCAGCAGCCTATCTAGCGGGGCTAGCTCCTACAATGAGCAGTTCTTC CASSLSSGASSYNEQFF
many . TRBJ2-7 TRBV6-1 TGTGCCAGCAGTGAAGGGTGGGAAGGACCTGTCGAGCAGTACTTC CASSEGWEGPVEQYF
few . TRBJ2-7 TRBV28 TGTGCCATCGGGACGTACTCCTACGAGCAGTACTTC CAIGTYSYEQYF
few . TRBJ1-5 TRBV20-1 TGCAGTGCTGTTAGCGGGGGGCGAGTCCTACGCAATCAGCCCCAGCATTTT CSAVSGGRVLRNQPQHF
. . TRBJ1-1 TRBV5-8 TGTGCCAGCAGCTTTCACAGGGATAAGAACACTGAAGCTTTCTTT CASSFHRDKNTEAFF
few . TRBJ1-2 TRBV5-1 TGCGCCAGCGGATCGGAGACAGACTATGGCTACACCTTC CASGSETDYGYTF
many . TRBJ2-2 TRBV5-1 TGCGCCAGCAGCCCACTGGGACTCTCTGGCGGGGAGCTGTTTTTT CASSPLGLSGGELFF
. . TRBJ1-1 TRBV13 TGTGCCAGCAGCTTAGTGTCTCAGGGTTCCTTTGAAGCTTTCTTT CASSLVSQGSFEAFF